The clone carrying this T cell receptor (beta chain) was seen only a few times. Other DNA sequences in the sample encode the same CDR3. This sample was taken from a study of blood T cell repertoires in COVID-19. Study-wide background: T cells, B-cell-depleted T cells, or PBMCs supplied cDNA or gDNA.

This CDR3 region has 15 residues. The germline V and J ends were trimmed by 3 bases and 2 bases, with 15 bases remaining between them. CDR1 is SGHRS and CDR2 is YFSETQ in the germline V gene. Generated by immunoSEQ multiplex PCR, the TCRdb table keeps only in-frame clones and is missing some. The sample has 200,000 to 250,000 clones; approximately 80% are singletons. The sequencing sample was made of peripheral blood. V is TRBV5-1 and J is TRBJ2-7; D perhaps matches TRBD1 (6 bases). This receptor was identified in a woman of 80 years or more with acute or convalescent COVID-19. CDR3 nucleotide sequence: TGCGCCAGCAGCTCGGCTGGGGGCTCTACCTACGAGCAGTACTTC. The encoded protein is CASSSAGGSTYEQYF.